This TCR beta chain was sequenced during a study of cytomegalovirus exposure and HLA in healthy donors. About the study: The use of the same platform for the 130 or so validation repertoires and the roughly 700 first-cohort repertoires was reported by a later analysis.

J lost 6 bases, V lost 3 bases, and 4 bases had no gene match. The CDR3 sequence is 14 residues long. Germline loops: CDR1 MNHEY, CDR2 SMNVEV (reference sequence). To note about this clone: What it binds is unknown.

The data were produced by immunoSEQ multiplex PCR, yet TCRdb's version contains in-frame clones alone and is incomplete. The sample records approximately 98,000 clones, around 85% being singletons. Overall study findings and caveats: The study labeled more than 150 TCR beta chains cytomegalovirus-associated. CMV antigen specificity was confirmed in vitro for a few CMV-associated chains.

Sequencing was done on a sample of PBMCs. V is TRBV27 and J is TRBJ2-1; 8 positions match TRBD1. The clonotype comes from a woman younger than 30 in good health and CMV-seronegative. The CDR3 reads CASSFFTGGNEQFF. In nucleotides, the CDR3 is TGTGCCAGCAGTTTCTTCACAGGGGGCAATGAGCAGTTCTTC.